Presented here are 21 T cell receptor beta chains from one specimen sequenced in a study of T cell changes during pregnancy in multiple sclerosis. Measured with immunoSEQ multiplex PCR; TCRdb has only the in-frame clones, and not every one. The sample has roughly 60,000 clones, 80% to 95% seen once. This material consisted of peripheral blood, taken in the second trimester of pregnancy. These receptors were collected from a female donor in good health, enrolled as a control in a pregnancy study.

The chain combines TRBV9 with TRBJ2-2; D not resolved. This CDR3 contains 14 residues. V lost 0 bases and J 7 bases, leaving 10 bases between the germline ends. Germline V gene data show CDR1 as SGDLS and CDR2 as YYNGEE. In nucleotides, the CDR3 is TGTGCCAGCAGCGTAGTCAGGTTTAACGGGGAGCTGTTTTTT. Amino acids: CASSVVRFNGELFF.

The CDR3 DNA is TGCGCCAGCAGCCGCCTAGAGGCGGGGGGGCGTGGTGAGCAGTTCTTC. As protein: CASSRLEAGGRGEQFF. The chain is built from TRBV5-1 and TRBJ2-1; 9 positions match TRBD2. J gave up 9 bases and V 4 bases, and 14 bases lay outside the gene matches. The CDR3 covers 16 residues. Germline V gives CDR1 SGHRS, CDR2 YFSETQ.

This clone appeared a few times. The rearrangement uses TRBV7-9 and TRBJ1-1; possibly TRBD1 for D (6 bases). V was shortened by 4 bases and J by 7 bases, with 10 bases between the two germline ends. Germline V lookup: CDR1 SEHNR, CDR2 FQNEAQ (reference sequence). CDR3 length: 12 amino acids. CDR3 residues: CASSSTGFEAFF. CDR3 in DNA: TGTGCCAGCAGCTCGACAGGCTTTGAAGCTTTCTTT.

V and J are TRBV19 and TRBJ1-2; 9 bases match TRBD1. V was clipped by 10 bases and J by 5 bases; unmatched bases: 5. The CDR3 is 12 amino acids. CDR1 and CDR2 from the germline V gene are LNHDA and SQIVND (reference sequence). CDR3 in amino acids: CATIGQGYGYTF. The CDR3 DNA is TGTGCCACCATAGGACAGGGGTATGGCTACACCTTC.

V gene TRBV4-1 combines with J gene TRBJ2-7; the match to TRBD1 covers 11 bases. Trimming took 1 base from V and 3 from J; bases not matched to a gene: 2. Germline assignment: CDR1 MGHRA and CDR2 YSYEKL. The CDR3 spans 15 residues. CDR3 in DNA: TGCGCCAGCAGCCAAGGTGGGACAGGGGGCTACGAGCAGTACTTC. It specifies CASSQGGTGGYEQYF.

This sequence joins TRBV7-6 and TRBJ2-1; 7 bases match TRBD2. The CDR3 spans 20 residues. Germline V gene lookup returns CDR1 SGHVS and CDR2 FNYEAQ. Germline trimming cut 6 bases from V and 4 bases from J; bases unmatched to any gene: 24. CDR3: CASSGGEGPWGSRDYNEQFF. CDR3 sequence (DNA): TGTGCCAGCAGTGGGGGGGAGGGCCCTTGGGGTTCTAGAGATTACAATGAGCAGTTCTTC.

The CDR3 loop reads CASSGTSGRPGLETQYF. DNA for the CDR3: TGTGCCAGCAGTGGGACTAGCGGGAGGCCAGGTTTAGAGACCCAGTACTTC. The chain has TRBV2 and TRBJ2-5; TRBD2 aligns across 14 bases. This CDR3 region has 17 residues. CDR1 SNHLY and CDR2 FYNNEI come from the germline V gene. The ends lost 4 bases at V and 4 bases at J; junction bases unmatched: 8.

The genes are TRBV12-5 and TRBJ1-1; TRBD1 aligns across 8 bases. The CDR3 runs 14 residues. Trimming at V came to 3 bases and at J to 11 bases, leaving 11 bases not matched to a gene. Germline V lookup: CDR1 LGHNT, CDR2 FRNRAP. The DNA of the CDR3 is TGTGCTAGTGGTTTCCCGGACAGGGCGGTGAGCGCTTTCTTT. It specifies CASGFPDRAVSAFF. Looking up the rest from reference TRBV12-5 and TRBJ1-1 gives the full variable domain: DARVTQTPRHKVTEMGQEVTMRCQPILGHNTVFWYRQTMMQGLELLAYFRNRAPLDDSGMPKDRFSAEMPDATLATLKIQPSEPRDSAVYFCASGFPDRAVSAFFGQGTRLTVV.

This chain connects TRBV25-1 to TRBJ2-5; D is possibly TRBD2 (6 bases). Germline loops: CDR1 MGHDK, CDR2 SYGVNS. The V gene lost 6 bases and the J gene lost 5 bases, with 16 bases spanning the gap. The CDR3 runs 14 residues. The CDR3 here is CASREGINWETQYF. The CDR3 DNA is TGTGCCAGCAGGGAGGGTATTAACTGGGAGACCCAGTACTTC.

This sequence joins TRBV30 and TRBJ1-2, with TRBD1 as a possible D gene (5 bases). The CDR3 is made up of 15 amino acids. The germline V gene has CDR1 GTSNPN and CDR2 SVGIG (reference sequence). Trimming removed 3 bases from V and 4 bases from J, with 18 bases in between. The CDR3 bases are TGTGCCTGGAGGTGGGGGAGGGGACTCCCCTATGGCTACACCTTC. It encodes CAWRWGRGLPYGYTF.

The chain uses TRBV10-3 and TRBJ2-1; TRBD2 might be the D (6 bases). The CDR3 extends over 15 amino acids. The germline V gene encodes CDR1 ENHRY and CDR2 SYGVKD. Trimming cost V 3 bases and J 3 bases, with 12 bases left between them. The CDR3 coding sequence is TGTGCCATCAGTGACGGCGGGACGAGCTACAATGAGCAGTTCTTC. Protein: CAISDGGTSYNEQFF.

The CDR3 DNA reads TGCGCCAGCAAACGGGGGGTCCAACTGAACGAGCAGTACTTC. It yields the protein CASKRGVQLNEQYF. V and J are TRBV10-2 and TRBJ2-7; 7 bases fit TRBD2. V shed 7 bases, J shed 5 bases, and the junction held 11 bases outside the gene matches. Germline values: CDR1 WSHSY, CDR2 SAAADI. This CDR3 is 14 amino acids long.

The DNA of the CDR3 is TGTGCCAGCAGCTTGGGACAGGTTTACGAGCAGTACTTC. Its protein is CASSLGQVYEQYF. The chain couples TRBV11-2 to TRBJ2-7; 8 bases agree with TRBD1. CDR1 and CDR2 (germline): SGHAT, FQNNGV. The ends lost 3 bases at V and 4 bases at J; junction bases unmatched: 2. The CDR3 sequence is 13 residues long.

The chain carries TRBV7-9 and TRBJ2-5; D is perhaps TRBD2 (6 bases). There are 16 residues in the CDR3. Per the germline V gene, CDR1 is SEHNR and CDR2 is FQNEAQ (reference sequence). V lost 7 bases and J 5 bases, leaving 23 bases between the germline ends. The CDR3 bases are TGTGCCAGCACCGGAAATGCGGGGCGTCGGCGGGAGACCCAGTACTTC. Its protein is CASTGNAGRRRETQYF.

This clone appeared once. CDR3 in amino acids: CASSGSPVRTTNEKLFF. CDR3 nucleotide sequence: TGTGCCAGCTCCGGGTCCCCCGTGAGAACAACTAATGAAAAACTGTTTTTT. The chain has TRBV4-2 and TRBJ1-4, with D unresolved. Trimming took off 8 bases at V and 0 bases at J, with 19 bases between the two ends. The CDR3 extends over 17 amino acids. Germline CDR1 reads LGHNA; CDR2 reads YNFKEQ.

This clone was counted only a few times. The chain is built from TRBV19 and TRBJ2-1; 7 bases fit TRBD2. This CDR3 is built from 17 residues. Unmatched junction bases numbered 6, after V lost 1 base and J lost 0 bases. Germline CDR1 LNHDA, CDR2 SQIVND (reference sequence). In DNA form, the CDR3 reads TGTGCCAGTAGTATAGCTGTAGGCGGGAGCTCCTACAATGAGCAGTTCTTC. It translates to CASSIAVGGSSYNEQFF.

J is TRBJ1-1 and V is TRBV10-3; 7 nucleotides line up with TRBD1. V trimming: 4 bases; J trimming: 6 bases; junction bases outside the gene matches: 8. CDR1 ENHRY and CDR2 SYGVKD come from the germline V gene. This CDR3 has 14 residues. CDR3 sequence reads: CAISGGTAVAEAFF. The CDR3 coding sequence is TGTGCCATCAGTGGGGGGACAGCAGTAGCTGAAGCTTTCTTT.

The chain carries TRBV27 and TRBJ1-2; the D is unclear. CDR1 is MNHEY and CDR2 is SMNVEV in the germline V gene (reference sequence). Trimming stripped 2 bases from V and 6 bases from J, with 13 bases between. The CDR3 loop spans 14 amino acids. CDR3 bases: TGTGCCAGCAGTTTAGGAGGGTTAAGAAATGGCTACACCTTC. This translates into CASSLGGLRNGYTF.

V is TRBV19 and J is TRBJ1-5; no clear D gene. Per germline, CDR1 LNHDA and CDR2 SQIVND (reference sequence). The CDR3 extends over 17 amino acids. The V end lost 3 bases, the J end lost 0 bases, and 15 bases lay between the germline ends. CDR3 nucleotide sequence: TGTGCCAGTAGTATCCCCCTACTCGGGGTTAGCAATCAGCCCCAGCATTTT. Translating it yields CASSIPLLGVSNQPQHF.

The rearrangement joins TRBV5-6 to TRBJ2-5; 8 bases map to TRBD2. With 0 bases clipped from V and 1 base from J, the junction kept 2 bases outside the gene matches. Germline CDR1 and CDR2: SGHDT and YYEEEE. The CDR3 loop spans 15 amino acids. Here the CDR3 reads CASSLAGRAQETQYF. The CDR3 DNA reads TGTGCCAGCAGCTTGGCCGGGAGGGCCCAAGAGACCCAGTACTTC.

The chain combines TRBV5-1 with TRBJ2-7, with TRBD1 matching over 9 bases. Losses at the gene ends were 3 bases for V and 6 bases for J; bases not matched to a gene: 10. CDR1 and CDR2 from the germline V gene are SGHRS and YFSETQ. The CDR3 length is 15 residues. The CDR3, as DNA: TGCGCCAGCAGCTCTACAGGGGGCCCCCAGGTCGAGCAGTACTTC. Protein product: CASSSTGGPQVEQYF.